A single sample is the source of the 19 T cell receptor beta chains below, sequenced in a study of cytomegalovirus exposure and HLA in healthy donors. Vbeta (60) and Jbeta (13) primers were used in the PCR. Assay used: immunoSEQ multiplex PCR; TCRdb lists only in-frame clones, some missing. The table records roughly 120,000 clones, around 80% of them present only once. Sequences were obtained from PBMCs. The source is a man younger than 35 in good health and CMV-seronegative.

Details on this clone: Other DNA sequences of this sample code for an identical CDR3. V and J are TRBV27 and TRBJ1-2; 9 bases are a match to TRBD1. V was pared by 5 bases and J by 7 bases, with 5 bases of the junction left unmatched. Germline CDR1 and CDR2: MNHEY and SMNVEV (reference sequence). This CDR3 contains 13 residues. The chain's CDR3 is CASSPTGGGGYTF. The CDR3 nucleotides read TGTGCCAGCAGTCCTACAGGGGGCGGTGGCTACACCTTC.

The gene calls are TRBV9 and TRBJ2-1, with D unresolved. Trimming took off 0 bases at V and 4 bases at J, with 17 bases between the two ends. CDR3 length: 17 residues. Germline V gives CDR1 SGDLS, CDR2 YYNGEE. CDR3 nucleotide sequence: TGTGCCAGCAGCGTAGAGGCTGAGGCCTGGCCATACAATGAGCAGTTCTTC. The encoded protein is CASSVEAEAWPYNEQFF.

This chain uses TRBV5-5 with TRBJ2-7, with 7 positions matching TRBD1. The CDR3 runs 15 residues. Looked up from germline, CDR1 is SGHKS and CDR2 is YYEKEE (reference sequence). V dropped 2 bases and J dropped 7; count of bases not matched to a gene: 12. In nucleotides, the CDR3 is TGTGCCAGCAGCTTAAGACAGGGTGGACGGATGGAGCAGTACTTC. Translation gives CASSLRQGGRMEQYF.

With respect to this clone: The DNA is omitted, as the CDR3 cannot be located on it reliably, and the CDR3 follows TCRdb's listing. The chain links TRBV27 to TRBJ2-5; TRBD2 is the table's D call, not checked against the DNA. The CDR3 is 13 amino acids long, termini counted. The V gene's germline CDR1 is MNHEY and CDR2 SMNVEV (reference sequence). The CDR3 loop reads CASSSSYQETQYF.

This clone was counted only a few times. The chain uses TRBV11-2 and TRBJ1-3; D unclear. The CDR3 has 13 amino acids. V was cut by 0 bases and J by 4 bases, with 4 bases left in between. Germline V CDR1 and CDR2: SGHAT, FQNNGV. The CDR3, as DNA: TGTGCCAGCAGCTTAGAGGCAGGAAACACCATATATTTT. Protein: CASSLEAGNTIYF.

This chain uses TRBV5-1 with TRBJ2-7, with a tentative D call TRBD1 (6 bases). Trimming took off 3 bases at V and 0 bases at J, with 13 bases between the two ends. The CDR3 totals 15 residues. In germline, CDR1 is SGHRS, CDR2 YFSETQ. DNA of the CDR3: TGCGCCAGCAGCTCCCGAACAGGGCTCTCCTACGAGCAGTACTTC. As protein: CASSSRTGLSYEQYF.

V is TRBV7-6 and J is TRBJ2-1, with 8 nucleotides matching TRBD1. Germline V CDR1 and CDR2: SGHVS, FNYEAQ. The CDR3 covers 14 residues. V dropped 5 bases and J dropped 9; count of bases not matched to a gene: 9. CDR3 sequence: CASSTGTGRSEQFF. CDR3 DNA sequence: TGTGCCAGCAGCACCGGGACAGGTAGGAGTGAGCAGTTCTTC.

V and J are TRBV7-9 and TRBJ2-5, with D perhaps TRBD1 (6 bases). The CDR3 is 14 residues long. Deletions cut 1 base from V and 4 bases from J, with 10 bases between. The germline V gene has CDR1 SEHNR and CDR2 FQNEAQ (reference sequence). CDR3 nucleotide sequence: TGTGCCAGCAGCTTAGGGTCAGGGGTAGAGACCCAGTACTTC. It is translated as CASSLGSGVETQYF.

The CDR3 spells CASSPGTGSYYEAFF. DNA of the CDR3: TGTGCCAGCTCACCCGGGACAGGGTCCTATTATGAAGCTTTCTTT. This rearrangement joins TRBV18 to TRBJ1-1; 9 bases fit TRBD1. Per germline, CDR1 KGHSH and CDR2 LQKENI. With V trimmed by 3 bases and J by 7 bases, 9 bases remained unmatched. CDR3 size: 15 residues.

The rearrangement uses TRBV9 and TRBJ1-2; D gene ambiguous. The CDR3 consists of 13 residues. The germline V gene encodes CDR1 SGDLS and CDR2 YYNGEE. V was shortened by 4 bases and J by 6 bases, with 13 bases between the two germline ends. The CDR3 region is CASSSPYENGYTF. The CDR3 DNA sequence: TGTGCCAGCAGCTCCCCGTATGAGAATGGCTACACCTTC.

The chain recombines TRBV2 with TRBJ2-5; 7 positions agree with TRBD1. V lost 4 bases and J lost 5; bases outside the gene matches: 7. This CDR3 has 14 amino acids. Germline loops: CDR1 SNHLY, CDR2 FYNNEI. This CDR3 reads CASSGQGRWETQYF. CDR3 coding DNA: TGTGCCAGCAGTGGACAGGGCCGGTGGGAGACCCAGTACTTC.

This clone was found many times. This sequence joins TRBV10-2 and TRBJ2-7, with TRBD1 identical over 7 bases. The CDR3 has 13 amino acids. Trimming cost V 5 bases and J 6 bases; bases outside gene matches: 7. Germline V gene data show CDR1 as WSHSY and CDR2 as SAAADI. The CDR3 protein is CASSPRTGGEQYV. The DNA for the CDR3 is TGCGCCAGCAGTCCCCGGACAGGAGGCGAGCAGTACGTC.

This clone was observed a handful of times. The chain joins TRBV2 to TRBJ2-1; the match to TRBD2 covers 10 bases. Germline V gives CDR1 SNHLY, CDR2 FYNNEI. V trimming: 5 bases; J trimming: 8 bases; junction bases outside the gene matches: 6. The CDR3 is 14 amino acids. The CDR3 sequence is CASSIAGGGDEQFF. The CDR3, as DNA: TGTGCCAGCAGTATAGCGGGAGGTGGCGATGAGCAGTTCTTC.

The gene calls are TRBV29-1 and TRBJ1-4; D possibly corresponds to TRBD1 (6 bases). Germline assignment: CDR1 SQVTM and CDR2 ANQGSEA. V was pared by 4 bases and J by 8 bases, with 14 bases between. The CDR3 contains 13 residues. In DNA, the CDR3 is TGCAGCGTTGCCCGACAGGCTGACGAAAAACTGTTTTTT. As protein: CSVARQADEKLFF.

The chain uses TRBV18 and TRBJ2-1; TRBD2 might be the D (5 bases). From germline, CDR1 is KGHSH and CDR2 LQKENI. V lost 4 bases, J lost 6 bases, and 16 bases lay in between. The CDR3 sequence is 15 residues long. The CDR3 DNA sequence: TGTGCCAGCTCACTCAGATCGAGGGCGTTCAATGAGCAGTTCTTC. Its translation is CASSLRSRAFNEQFF.

The V and J genes are TRBV11-1 and TRBJ2-5, with 9 bases matching TRBD2. J gave up 5 bases and V 4 bases, and 2 bases lay outside the gene matches. Germline V lookup: CDR1 SGHAT, CDR2 FQDESV (reference sequence). The CDR3 covers 13 residues. CDR3 sequence (DNA): TGTGCCAGCAGCTATAGCGGGAGTGAGACCCAGTACTTC. Its translation: CASSYSGSETQYF. Full variable domain (outside the CDR3, taken from reference TRBV11-1 and TRBJ2-5): EAEVAQSPRYKITEKSQAVAFWCDPISGHATLYWYRQILGQGPELLVQFQDESVVDDSQLPKDRFSAERLKGVDSTLKIQPAELGDSAMYLCASSYSGSETQYFGPGTRLLVL.

The chain is built from TRBV11-1 and TRBJ2-7, with D possibly TRBD1 on 6 matching bases. The CDR3 spans 12 residues. Per the germline V gene, CDR1 is SGHAT and CDR2 is FQDESV (reference sequence). Trimming took 5 bases from V and 3 from J, leaving 8 bases between them. As DNA, the CDR3 is TGTGCCAGCAGCGCACAGGGCTACGAGCAGTACGTC. Encoded protein: CASSAQGYEQYV.

The gene calls are TRBV19 and TRBJ1-4; 9 positions match TRBD1. Trimming cost V 7 bases and J 0 bases; bases outside gene matches: 6. Germline V lookup: CDR1 LNHDA, CDR2 SQIVND (reference sequence). The length of the CDR3 is 16 residues. The CDR3 region is CASNRDRDATNEKLFF. The CDR3 nucleotides read TGTGCCAGTAACCGGGACAGGGATGCAACTAATGAAAAACTGTTTTTT.

The rearrangement uses TRBV5-1 and TRBJ1-1, with a weak D call TRBD1 (6 bases). This CDR3 region has 15 residues. V was shortened by 2 bases and J by 10 bases, with 21 bases between the two germline ends. In germline, CDR1 is SGHRS, CDR2 YFSETQ. CDR3 coding DNA: TGCGCCAGCAGCTTTAACCAGGGGACCAGGCTGTTAGCTTTCTTT. It is translated as CASSFNQGTRLLAFF.